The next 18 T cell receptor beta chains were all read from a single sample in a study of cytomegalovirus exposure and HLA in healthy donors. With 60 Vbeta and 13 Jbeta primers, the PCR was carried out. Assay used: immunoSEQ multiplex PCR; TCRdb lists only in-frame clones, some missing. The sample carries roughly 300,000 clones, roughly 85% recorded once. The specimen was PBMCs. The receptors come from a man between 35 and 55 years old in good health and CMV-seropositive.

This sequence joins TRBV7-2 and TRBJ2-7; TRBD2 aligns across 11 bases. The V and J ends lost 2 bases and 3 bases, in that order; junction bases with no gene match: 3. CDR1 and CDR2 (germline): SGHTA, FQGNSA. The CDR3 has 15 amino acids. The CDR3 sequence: CASSLTSGRIYEQYF. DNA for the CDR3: TGTGCCAGCAGCTTAACTAGCGGGAGAATCTACGAGCAGTACTTC.

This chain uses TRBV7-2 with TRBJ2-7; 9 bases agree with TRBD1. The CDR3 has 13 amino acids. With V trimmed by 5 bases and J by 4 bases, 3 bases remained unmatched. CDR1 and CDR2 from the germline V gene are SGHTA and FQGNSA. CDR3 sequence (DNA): TGTGCCAGCAGCACACAGGGGGCTTACGAGCAGTACTTC. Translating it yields CASSTQGAYEQYF.

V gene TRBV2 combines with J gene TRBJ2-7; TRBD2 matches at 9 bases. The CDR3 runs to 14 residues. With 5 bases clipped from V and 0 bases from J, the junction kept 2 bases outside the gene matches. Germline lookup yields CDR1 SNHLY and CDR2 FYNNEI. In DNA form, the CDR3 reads TGTGCCAGCAGTTATAGCGGGGGCTCCTACGAGCAGTACTTC. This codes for CASSYSGGSYEQYF.

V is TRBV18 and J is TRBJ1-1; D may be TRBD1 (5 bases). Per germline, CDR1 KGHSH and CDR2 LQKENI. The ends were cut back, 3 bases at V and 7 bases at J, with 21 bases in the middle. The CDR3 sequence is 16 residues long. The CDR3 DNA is TGTGCCAGCTCACCCCCGCAGGCCAGTTTGGGGGGTGAAGCTTTCTTT. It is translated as CASSPPQASLGGEAFF.

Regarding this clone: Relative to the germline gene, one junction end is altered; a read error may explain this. CDR3 bases: TGTGCTAGCAGGCCTCAATCGAGCGCTGAAGCTTTCTTT. Its translation is CASRPQSSAEAFF. The V gene is TRBV7-7, the J gene TRBJ1-1; D remains ambiguous. Looked up from germline, CDR1 is SSHAT and CDR2 is FNYEAQ (reference sequence). This CDR3 comprises 13 residues.

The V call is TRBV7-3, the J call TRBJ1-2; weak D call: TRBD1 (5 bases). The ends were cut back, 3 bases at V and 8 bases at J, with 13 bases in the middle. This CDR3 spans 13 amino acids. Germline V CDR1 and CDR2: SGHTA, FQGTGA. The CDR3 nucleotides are TGTGCCAGCAGCTTTGGCAGGGAACAAGGCTACACCTTC. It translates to CASSFGREQGYTF. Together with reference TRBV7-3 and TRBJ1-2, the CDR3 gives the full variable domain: GAGVSQTPSNKVTEKGKYVELRCDPISGHTALYWYRQSLGQGPEFLIYFQGTGAADDSGLPNDRFFAVRPEGSVSTLKIQRTERGDSAVYLCASSFGREQGYTFGSGTRLTVV.

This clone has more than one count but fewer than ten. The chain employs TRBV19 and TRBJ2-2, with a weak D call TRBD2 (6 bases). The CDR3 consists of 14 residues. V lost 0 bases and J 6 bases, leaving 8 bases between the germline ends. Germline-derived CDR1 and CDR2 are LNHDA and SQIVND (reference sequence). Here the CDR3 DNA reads TGTGCCAGTAGTATAGATGGGAGGTCCGGGGAGCTGTTTTTT. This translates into CASSIDGRSGELFF.

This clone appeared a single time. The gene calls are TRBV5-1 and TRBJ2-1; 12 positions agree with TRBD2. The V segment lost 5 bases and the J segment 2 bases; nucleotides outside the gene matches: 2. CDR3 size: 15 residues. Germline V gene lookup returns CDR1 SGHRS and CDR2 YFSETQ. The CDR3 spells CASSLAGGAYNEQFF. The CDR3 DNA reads TGCGCCAGCAGTCTAGCGGGAGGGGCCTACAATGAGCAGTTCTTC.

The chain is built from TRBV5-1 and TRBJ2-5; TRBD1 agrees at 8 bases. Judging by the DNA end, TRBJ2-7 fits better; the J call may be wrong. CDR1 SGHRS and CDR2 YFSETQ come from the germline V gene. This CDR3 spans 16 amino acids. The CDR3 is CASSQGDLDRAHEQYF. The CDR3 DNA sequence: TGCGCCAGCAGCCAGGGGGATTTGGACAGGGCCCACGAGCAGTACTTC.

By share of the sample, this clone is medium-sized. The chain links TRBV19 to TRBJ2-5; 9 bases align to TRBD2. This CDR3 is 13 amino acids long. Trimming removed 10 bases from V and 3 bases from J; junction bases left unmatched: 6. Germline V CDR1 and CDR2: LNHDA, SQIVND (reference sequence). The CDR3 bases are TGTGCCATCGGCGGACTAGCGAAAGAGACCCAGTACTTC. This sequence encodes CAIGGLAKETQYF.

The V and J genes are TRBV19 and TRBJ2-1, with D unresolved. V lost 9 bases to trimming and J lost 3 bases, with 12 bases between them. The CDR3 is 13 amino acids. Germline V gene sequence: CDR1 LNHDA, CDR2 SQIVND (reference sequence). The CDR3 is CASRMADYNEQFF. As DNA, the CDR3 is TGTGCCAGCAGGATGGCTGACTACAATGAGCAGTTCTTC.

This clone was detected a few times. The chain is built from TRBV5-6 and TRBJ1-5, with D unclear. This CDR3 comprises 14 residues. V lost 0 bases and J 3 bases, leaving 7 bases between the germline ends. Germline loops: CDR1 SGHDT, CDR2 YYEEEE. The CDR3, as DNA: TGTGCCAGCAGCTTGGTGGGCCACAATCAGCCCCAGCATTTT. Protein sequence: CASSLVGHNQPQHF.

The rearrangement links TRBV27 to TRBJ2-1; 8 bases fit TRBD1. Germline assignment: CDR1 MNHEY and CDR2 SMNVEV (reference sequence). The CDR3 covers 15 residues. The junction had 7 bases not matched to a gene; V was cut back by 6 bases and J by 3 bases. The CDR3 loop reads CASSFYRGFYNEQFF. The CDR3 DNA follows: TGTGCCAGCAGCTTTTACAGGGGGTTCTACAATGAGCAGTTCTTC.

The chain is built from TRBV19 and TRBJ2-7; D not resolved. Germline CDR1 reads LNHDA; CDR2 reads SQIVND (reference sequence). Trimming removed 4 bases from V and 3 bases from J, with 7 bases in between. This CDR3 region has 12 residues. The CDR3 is CASSSRYYEQYF. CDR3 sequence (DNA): TGTGCCAGTAGTAGCAGGTACTACGAGCAGTACTTC. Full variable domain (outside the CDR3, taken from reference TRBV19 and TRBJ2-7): DGGITQSPKYLFRKEGQNVTLSCEQNLNHDAMYWYRQDPGQGLRLIYYSQIVNDFQKGDIAEGYSVSREKKESFPLTVTSAQKNPTAFYLCASSSRYYEQYFGPGTRLTVT.

CDR3 coding DNA: TGTGCCGGGGGCCCTACGACCTACGAGCAGTACTTC. Protein sequence: CAGGPTTYEQYF. The chain is built from TRBV2 and TRBJ2-7; TRBD1 is a possible D gene (6 bases). The CDR3 is 12 residues long. CDR1 is SNHLY and CDR2 is FYNNEI in the germline V gene. With 11 bases removed from V and 2 bases from J, the gap between germline ends came to 13 bases.

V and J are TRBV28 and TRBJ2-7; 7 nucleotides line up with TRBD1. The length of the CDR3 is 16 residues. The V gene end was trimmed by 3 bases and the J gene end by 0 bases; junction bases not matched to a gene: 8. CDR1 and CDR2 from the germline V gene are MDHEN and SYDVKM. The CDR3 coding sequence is TGTGCCAGCAGTTTCACAGGGGTCGTACCCTCCTACGAGCAGTACTTC. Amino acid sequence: CASSFTGVVPSYEQYF.

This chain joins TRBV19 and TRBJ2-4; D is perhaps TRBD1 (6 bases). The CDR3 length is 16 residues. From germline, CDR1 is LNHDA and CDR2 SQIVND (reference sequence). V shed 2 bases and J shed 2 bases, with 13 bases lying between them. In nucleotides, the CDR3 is TGTGCCAGTAGTATACGGAAGGGGGAGCCCAAAAACATTCAGTACTTC. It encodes CASSIRKGEPKNIQYF.

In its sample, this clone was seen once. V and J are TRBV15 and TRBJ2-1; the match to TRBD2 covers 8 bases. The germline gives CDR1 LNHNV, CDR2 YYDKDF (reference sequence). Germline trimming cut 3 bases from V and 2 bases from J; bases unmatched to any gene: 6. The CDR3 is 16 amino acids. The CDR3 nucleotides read TGTGCCACCAGCAGGAGAGCGGGAGAAACCTACAATGAGCAGTTCTTC. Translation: CATSRRAGETYNEQFF.